This T cell receptor beta chain is from a study of blood T cell repertoires in COVID-19. Background on the study: From the United States, Italy and Spain came samples of acute and convalescent COVID-19.

The CDR3 consists of 12 residues. Germline CDR1 SGHTA, CDR2 FQGTGA. Trimming removed 4 bases at V and 6 bases at J, with 9 bases between. Original methodology: For nucleated cells, counts were estimated from reference gene primer amplification. Sequencing used immunoSEQ multiplex PCR; TCRdb keeps in-frame clones, though not all of them. D and trimming were read from the DNA, whereas the V and J calls and clone size are those reported in that table. The table has approximately 300,000 clones, about 87% seen once. A Seattle source enrolled patients during active infection and followed them longitudinally.

The chain couples TRBV7-3 to TRBJ1-1; the D gene is possibly TRBD1 (5 bases). Sequencing input: peripheral blood. The sequence derives from a woman aged 45-65 years with COVID-19, enrolled during active disease. The CDR3 reads CASSSTGSEAFF. The CDR3 DNA follows: TGTGCCAGCAGCTCTACAGGTTCTGAAGCTTTCTTT.